The text below deals with one T cell receptor beta chain. The target antigen is unknown. They built TCR cDNA with 5'RACE template switching, a step that put in a universal primer site and UMIs. MiXCR, applied by TCRdb to the 5' RACE reads, yields one record per CDR3 protein. The profile shows some 600,000 distinct CDR3 sequences, roughly a sixth of them singletons. This CDR3 is 15 amino acids long. J gave up 0 bases and V 6 bases, and 5 bases lay outside the gene matches. The germline V gene encodes CDR1 MNHNS and CDR2 SASEGT. The data originate from a study of T cells after yellow fever vaccination. About the research overall: Preparation of the low-cell-number fractions used SMART-Seq v4 Ultra Low Input.

Study outcomes and limitations: Faster peaking, at day 5 versus 15, marked a secondary response that was weaker. Abundant bulk-derived clonotypes could contaminate FACS-sorted repertoires.

This TCR derives from a man aged 18 to 29 who received the YFV17D yellow fever vaccine. Sequenced here: PBMCs, sampled roughly 5 days after the first yellow fever vaccination. The chain links TRBV6-1 to TRBJ1-3; 7 bases are shared with TRBD1. The CDR3 sequence: CASRGGPGSGNTIYF. CDR3 in DNA: TGTGCCAGCAGAGGGGGCCCGGGCTCTGGAAACACCATATATTTT.